The 17 T cell receptor beta chains listed next were all sequenced from one sample in a study of CXCR3-negative and CXCR3-positive naive CD8 T cells (dated by TCRdb to the late 2010s). TCRdb lists the instrument as NextSeq 550. The Human TCR Profiling Kit (MiLaboratory) was used to make UMI-labeled 5' RACE TRB cDNA libraries. Each CDR3 protein sequence appears as one entry after TCRdb reprocessed the reads, and no DNA is included. The sample's records list about 120,000 distinct CDR3 sequences. The ten most abundant clones make up around 0.36% of the sample. The investigation overall reported the following: TRB CDR3s from CXCR3-positive naive cells showed higher hydrophobicity (lower Kidera factor 4), lower energy, and higher strength and volume indices than CXCR3-negative naive cells.

No antigens are known for them. Specimen: naive CXCR3+ CD8+ T cells from blood. Interpreted using the paper, the cell subset or site label stands for: CD45RO-CCR7+CD27+CD95- naive CD8+ T cells expressing CXCR3 (TNR3+). The receptors come from a human donor in good health. Some clones in this sample may be carry-over from other donors' samples.

The CDR3 protein is CASSVDSGPAGSDEQYF. J is TRBJ2-7 and V is TRBV9; TCRdb lists TRBD2, though no DNA is available to test this call. Germline CDR1 reads SGDLS; CDR2 reads YYNGEE. This CDR3 spans 17 amino acids.

This chain connects TRBV13 to TRBJ2-7; checking the TCRdb D call of TRBD2 is not possible without DNA. This CDR3 is built from 15 residues. Germline V gene sequence: CDR1 PRHDT, CDR2 FYEKMQ (reference sequence). The CDR3 here is CASSLLGTSGTSTYF.

The rearrangement joins TRBV29-1 to TRBJ1-1. The germline gives CDR1 SQVTM, CDR2 ANQGSEA. The CDR3 is 13 amino acids. The CDR3 is CSVEDSLNTEAFF.

This chain links TRBV7-9 with TRBJ2-1; TCRdb's assignment of TRBD2 cannot be checked, as there is no DNA. CDR1 and CDR2 (germline): SEHNR, FQNEAQ (reference sequence). The CDR3 totals 15 residues. This CDR3 reads CASSLGLAVHNEQFF.

The V gene is TRBV19, the J gene TRBJ1-1. This CDR3 is 13 amino acids long. Looked up from germline, CDR1 is LNHDA and CDR2 is SQIVND (reference sequence). The CDR3 region is CASSTDTPTEAFF.

The gene calls are TRBV29-1 and TRBJ1-2; there is no DNA to check the TCRdb D call of TRBD1. The CDR3 is made up of 13 amino acids. Germline-derived CDR1 and CDR2 are SQVTM and ANQGSEA. This CDR3 reads CSVPNRVLYGYTF.

The chain has TRBV4-2 and TRBJ1-1; TCRdb outputs TRBD1, but without DNA this stays unchecked. The CDR3 covers 15 residues. From germline, CDR1 is LGHNA and CDR2 YNFKEQ. This chain's CDR3 is CASSHVDTLGAEAFF.

The CDR3 sequence: CATSPGTDTQYF. The chain combines TRBV24-1 with TRBJ2-3; absent DNA, TCRdb's TRBD1 call cannot be checked. Germline loops: CDR1 KGHDR, CDR2 SFDVKD. This CDR3 comprises 12 residues.

The V call is TRBV29-1, the J call TRBJ2-5. In germline, CDR1 is SQVTM, CDR2 ANQGSEA. The CDR3 totals 14 residues. CDR3 amino acids: CSVDDGYSQETQYF.

The gene calls are TRBV27 and TRBJ1-2; absent DNA, TCRdb's TRBD1 call cannot be checked. From germline, CDR1 is MNHEY and CDR2 SMNVEV (reference sequence). This CDR3 has 16 residues. CDR3: CASSLGWTGANYGYTF.

V is TRBV7-9 and J is TRBJ2-2; checking the TCRdb D call of TRBD1 is not possible without DNA. From germline, CDR1 is SEHNR and CDR2 FQNEAQ (reference sequence). This CDR3 is 18 amino acids long. The CDR3 sequence: CASSTARGQGGSTGELFF.

The chain carries TRBV29-1 and TRBJ2-1; checking the TCRdb D call of TRBD1 is not possible without DNA. The germline V gene has CDR1 SQVTM and CDR2 ANQGSEA. The CDR3 covers 18 residues. The CDR3 spells CSVEDMSWGQEKDNEQFF.

This CDR3 is CASSVVSGAPLTGELFF. V is TRBV9 and J is TRBJ2-2; the D gene TCRdb calls, TRBD1, cannot be checked with no DNA. The germline CDR1 and CDR2 sequences are SGDLS and YYNGEE. This CDR3 has 17 residues.

This chain joins TRBV4-3 and TRBJ1-1. The CDR3 has 15 amino acids. Germline V gene lookup returns CDR1 LGHNA and CDR2 YSLEER. The CDR3 reads CASSQDRLTNYEAFF.

The V and J genes are TRBV25-1 and TRBJ2-5. The CDR3 runs 16 residues. CDR1 and CDR2 (germline): MGHDK, SYGVNS. The CDR3 here is CASSEYGGVYQETQYF.

The chain combines TRBV5-1 with TRBJ2-7; TCRdb returns TRBD1, unconfirmable since there is no DNA. CDR3 length: 17 amino acids. Germline V CDR1 and CDR2: SGHRS, YFSETQ. CDR3 in amino acids: CASSFRYRDSRSYEQYF.

The chain carries TRBV5-6 and TRBJ2-5; as DNA is missing, the TRBD1 call by TCRdb cannot be tested. Germline V gives CDR1 SGHDT, CDR2 YYEEEE. This CDR3 comprises 16 residues. The CDR3 loop is CASSQTGGGPQETQYF.